This T cell receptor (beta chain) was sequenced for a study of T-cell memory formation after mild COVID-19. V was trimmed by 5 bases and J by 4 bases, leaving 14 bases between them. The V gene's germline CDR1 is LNHDA and CDR2 SQIVND (reference sequence). CDR3 length: 14 residues. One entry per CDR3 protein, called by TCRdb with MiXCR from the 5' RACE reads. The sample carries over 45,000 distinct CDR3 sequences, about 27% recorded once. This clonotype has more than one count but fewer than ten. The TCR comes from a man between 18 and 29 years old who had mild COVID-19 (a few samples of this study predate the infection). Cell type and time point are not known. This rearrangement joins TRBV19 to TRBJ1-1, with a possible D match to TRBD1 (6 bases). Sequenced input: PBMCs or a T cell subset sorted from them (not recorded which). The CDR3 reads CASSLRGGVTEAFF. The CDR3 DNA reads TGTGCCAGTAGTCTCCGAGGGGGGGTCACTGAAGCTTTCTTT.